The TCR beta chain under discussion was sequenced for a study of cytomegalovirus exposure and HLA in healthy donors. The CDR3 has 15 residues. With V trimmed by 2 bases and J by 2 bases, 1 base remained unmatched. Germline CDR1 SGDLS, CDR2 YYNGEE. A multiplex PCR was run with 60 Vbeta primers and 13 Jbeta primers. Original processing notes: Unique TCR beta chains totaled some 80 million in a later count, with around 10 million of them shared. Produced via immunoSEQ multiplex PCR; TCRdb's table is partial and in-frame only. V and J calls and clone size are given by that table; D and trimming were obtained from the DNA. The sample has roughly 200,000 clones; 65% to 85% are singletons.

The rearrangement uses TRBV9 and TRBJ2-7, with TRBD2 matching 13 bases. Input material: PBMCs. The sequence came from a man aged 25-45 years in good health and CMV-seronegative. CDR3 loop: CASSVGLAGAYEQYF. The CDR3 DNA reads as TGTGCCAGCAGCGTCGGACTAGCGGGGGCCTACGAGCAGTACTTC.